This T cell receptor (beta chain) stems from a study of OX40 agonist ivuxolimab in advanced cancers. At the level of the study: Patients were dosed with the agonistic anti-OX40 (CD134) antibody ivuxolimab. Dose-escalation patients' cancers were hepatocellular carcinoma, melanoma, renal cell or head and neck cancer. Partial response was recorded in three patients: one hepatocellular carcinoma and two cutaneous melanoma cases.

The assay was immunoSEQ multiplex PCR, and TCRdb's table has in-frame clones only and misses some. The sample lists approximately 73,000 clones; about 89% were seen once. Collection of blood occurred at baseline, at cycle 4 day 1, and at cycle 7 day 1. The CDR3 runs 14 residues. The germline gives CDR1 MNHEY, CDR2 SMNVEV (reference sequence). Between the trimmed V and J ends, which lost 3 bases and 0 bases, there was a span of 8 bases. Here the sequenced sample was CD4+ or CD8+ T cells sorted from blood, taken in a trial of the OX40 agonist ivuxolimab. The clonotype was recovered from an adult with an advanced solid tumor such as melanoma, head and neck, liver or kidney cancer. The rearrangement links TRBV27 to TRBJ2-5; D ambiguous. This CDR3 is CASSLMQNQETQYF. The CDR3 nucleotides read TGTGCCAGCAGTTTGATGCAGAACCAAGAGACCCAGTACTTC.